Listed below are T cell receptor beta chains from one sample, sequenced in a study of blood T cell repertoires in COVID-19. Some clones are missing from TCRdb's copy, which holds only in-frame ones; the method was immunoSEQ multiplex PCR. The sample records roughly 500,000 clones, 88% being singletons. The material sequenced was PBMCs or T cells enriched from blood (not recorded which). The source of these receptors is a middle-aged woman who had recovered from COVID-19. Each CDR3 is given with its conserved first and last residue. The D gene is left open where the match is weak. Only some rows state a clone size, as once, few, many or a class for expanded clones.

clone size: -
J gene: TRBJ2-2
V gene: TRBV6-5
D gene: TRBD2
CDR3 DNA: TGTGCCAGCAGTTCCCCGGGCGGGAGGAACACCGGGGAGCTGTTTTTT
CDR3 protein: CASSSPGGRNTGELFF

clone size: once
J gene: TRBJ1-2
V gene: TRBV7-2
D gene: -
CDR3 DNA: TGTGCCAGCAGCTTAGCTCGGGGGGCGAGTATCTATGGCTACACCTTC
CDR3 protein: CASSLARGASIYGYTF

clone size: few
J gene: TRBJ1-2
V gene: TRBV25-1
D gene: TRBD1
CDR3 DNA: TGTGAGGGACAGGGAGGTCCGGGCTATGGCTACACCTTC
CDR3 protein: CEGQGGPGYGYTF

clone size: -
J gene: TRBJ2-7
V gene: TRBV4-3
D gene: TRBD1
CDR3 DNA: TGCGCCAGCAGCAAGCAACAGGGGGCGGAGTACGAGCAGTACTTC
CDR3 protein: CASSKQQGAEYEQYF

clone size: -
J gene: TRBJ2-7
V gene: TRBV19
D gene: TRBD2
CDR3 DNA: TGTGCCAGTTCCCCGACCCTGACTAGCGGGAGAATTGAGCAGTACTTC
CDR3 protein: CASSPTLTSGRIEQYF

clone size: -
J gene: TRBJ2-2
V gene: TRBV5-8
D gene: TRBD1
CDR3 DNA: TGTGCCAGCAGCTTGGGGGTGACAGGGCTAAGCACCGGGGAGCTGTTTTTT
CDR3 protein: CASSLGVTGLSTGELFF

clone size: -
J gene: TRBJ2-3
V gene: TRBV7-7
D gene: -
CDR3 DNA: TGTGCTAGCAGCCCTTTCCCTGGGGCGGTAGATACGCAGTATTTT
CDR3 protein: CASSPFPGAVDTQYF

clone size: -
J gene: TRBJ2-3
V gene: TRBV9
D gene: TRBD2
CDR3 DNA: TGTGCCAGCAGCGTAGCGGGAGGAAGGACAGATACGCAGTATTTT
CDR3 protein: CASSVAGGRTDTQYF

clone size: -
J gene: TRBJ2-4
V gene: TRBV18
D gene: -
CDR3 DNA: TGTGCCAGCTCACCAGCTAGCCAGGATTGGCTTCAGTACTTC
CDR3 protein: CASSPASQDWLQYF

clone size: -
J gene: TRBJ1-5
V gene: TRBV19
D gene: TRBD1
CDR3 DNA: TGTGCCAGTAGTACCAGGACAGGGGCCCGATTTAATCAGCCCCAGCATTTT
CDR3 protein: CASSTRTGARFNQPQHF

clone size: once
J gene: TRBJ1-2
V gene: TRBV10-3
D gene: -
CDR3 DNA: TGTGCCACCCACAGGGAGTTAGTTTCTTACTATGGCTACACCTTC
CDR3 protein: CATHRELVSYYGYTF

clone size: -
J gene: TRBJ1-1
V gene: TRBV3-1/TRBV3-2
D gene: -
CDR3 DNA: TGTGCCAGCAGCCAAGATCCCTACACACAGGACACTGAAGCTTTCTTT
CDR3 protein: CASSQDPYTQDTEAFF

clone size: -
J gene: TRBJ2-7
V gene: TRBV27
D gene: -
CDR3 DNA: TGTGCCAGCAGTACCATTCGGGGGGTAGGGGGGGCGGCCTACTACGAGCAGTACTTC
CDR3 protein: CASSTIRGVGGAAYYEQYF

clone size: -
J gene: TRBJ1-2
V gene: TRBV3-1/TRBV3-2
D gene: -
CDR3 DNA: TGTGCCAGCAGCCAAGATTGGGAGGGGAGAAACTATGGCTACACCTTC
CDR3 protein: CASSQDWEGRNYGYTF

clone size: -
J gene: TRBJ2-5
V gene: TRBV18
D gene: TRBD1
CDR3 DNA: TGTGCCAGCTCACCAAACGAAGGACAGGGGACGGAGGAGACCCAGTACTTC
CDR3 protein: CASSPNEGQGTEETQYF

clone size: -
J gene: TRBJ1-3
V gene: TRBV10-3
D gene: -
CDR3 DNA: TGTGCCATCAGTGAGTCTTCGGCAGGGATCTCGAACACCATATATTTT
CDR3 protein: CAISESSAGISNTIYF

clone size: once
J gene: TRBJ2-5
V gene: TRBV18
D gene: TRBD2
CDR3 DNA: TGTGCCAGCTCACCACCGCTTGAGCGGGGAGAGACCCAGTACTTC
CDR3 protein: CASSPPLERGETQYF

clone size: -
J gene: TRBJ1-1
V gene: TRBV6-2/TRBV6-3
D gene: -
CDR3 DNA: TGTGCCAGCAGTTACCCACAGGGACGCACTGAAGCTTTCTTT
CDR3 protein: CASSYPQGRTEAFF

clone size: -
J gene: TRBJ1-5
V gene: TRBV19
D gene: -
CDR3 DNA: TGTGCCAGTAGTATCGGGGGAAGCAGCAAACAGCCCCAGCATTTT
CDR3 protein: CASSIGGSSKQPQHF

clone size: -
J gene: TRBJ2-7
V gene: TRBV9
D gene: TRBD2
CDR3 DNA: TGTGCCAGCAGCTCCCAGCGGGAGGGCCGGCGGGAGCAGTACTTC
CDR3 protein: CASSSQREGRREQYF

clone size: -
J gene: TRBJ2-7
V gene: TRBV27
D gene: TRBD2
CDR3 DNA: TGTGCCAGCAGTAGAACTAGCGGGAGCAACGAGCAGTACTTC
CDR3 protein: CASSRTSGSNEQYF

clone size: -
J gene: TRBJ2-7
V gene: TRBV5-4
D gene: TRBD2
CDR3 DNA: TGTGCCAGCAGCTTGGTTGGACTAGCCTTGAGCGAGCAGTACTTC
CDR3 protein: CASSLVGLALSEQYF

clone size: -
J gene: TRBJ2-1
V gene: TRBV30
D gene: TRBD2
CDR3 DNA: TGTGCCTGGAGTAAACCCAGGACTAGCGGGAGGAATGAGCAGTTCTTC
CDR3 protein: CAWSKPRTSGRNEQFF

clone size: -
J gene: TRBJ1-6
V gene: TRBV6-5
D gene: TRBD1
CDR3 DNA: TGTGCCAGCAGCATGACAGGGGGAGGTAATTCACCCCTCCACTTT
CDR3 protein: CASSMTGGGNSPLHF

clone size: -
J gene: TRBJ1-1
V gene: TRBV7-2
D gene: -
CDR3 DNA: TGTGCCAGCAGCTTAAACAGGGAGTCTGAAGCTTTCTTT
CDR3 protein: CASSLNRESEAFF

clone size: -
J gene: TRBJ2-1
V gene: TRBV11-2
D gene: -
CDR3 DNA: TGTGCCAGCAGCCCCCGCCTGCGGAACAATGAGCAGTTCTTC
CDR3 protein: CASSPRLRNNEQFF

clone size: -
J gene: TRBJ2-7
V gene: TRBV6-5
D gene: -
CDR3 DNA: TGTGCCAGCAGTTACTTCTCAACCCAGACCTACGAGCAGTACTTC
CDR3 protein: CASSYFSTQTYEQYF

clone size: -
J gene: TRBJ2-7
V gene: TRBV5-1
D gene: -
CDR3 DNA: TGCGCCAGCAGCTCAAACGGACAGACCTACGAGCAGTACTTC
CDR3 protein: CASSSNGQTYEQYF

clone size: -
J gene: TRBJ1-1
V gene: TRBV13
D gene: -
CDR3 DNA: TGTGCCAGCAGCTCCGATTCCCGCGGTGAAGCTTTCTTT
CDR3 protein: CASSSDSRGEAFF

clone size: -
J gene: TRBJ1-5
V gene: TRBV27
D gene: -
CDR3 DNA: TGTGCCAGCAGTCCCTACGACAGACCCAATCAGCCCCAGCATTTT
CDR3 protein: CASSPYDRPNQPQHF

clone size: -
J gene: TRBJ2-3
V gene: TRBV7-2
D gene: TRBD2
CDR3 DNA: TGTGCCAGCAGCTCCCCCTTCGGCGGGAGGTTCCACACAGATACGCAGTATTTT
CDR3 protein: CASSSPFGGRFHTDTQYF

clone size: -
J gene: TRBJ1-4
V gene: TRBV7-9
D gene: TRBD1
CDR3 DNA: TGTGCCAGCAGCTTGGATTCAGGGGGCGCGCGTGAAAAACTGTTTTTT
CDR3 protein: CASSLDSGGAREKLFF

clone size: -
J gene: TRBJ1-2
V gene: TRBV5-1
D gene: TRBD1
CDR3 DNA: TGCGCCAGCAGCTTGGCGGGACAGGGTTTGATCGGCTACACCTTC
CDR3 protein: CASSLAGQGLIGYTF

clone size: -
J gene: TRBJ1-5
V gene: TRBV2
D gene: TRBD1
CDR3 DNA: TGTGCCAGCAGCCGTGACAGGGATCGAAGTCAGCCCCAGCATTTT
CDR3 protein: CASSRDRDRSQPQHF

clone size: -
J gene: TRBJ2-1
V gene: TRBV27
D gene: TRBD2
CDR3 DNA: TGTGCCAGCAGTTTACGACTAGCGGGAGTTAGGGAGCAGTTCTTC
CDR3 protein: CASSLRLAGVREQFF

clone size: -
J gene: TRBJ1-5
V gene: TRBV9
D gene: -
CDR3 DNA: TGTGCCAGCAGCGCTACCGGGTCCAGCAAGCCCCAGCATTTT
CDR3 protein: CASSATGSSKPQHF

clone size: -
J gene: TRBJ2-7
V gene: TRBV4-2
D gene: -
CDR3 DNA: TGTGCCAGCAGCCAAGATTGGAGTCAGGGTCACGACGAGCAGTACTTC
CDR3 protein: CASSQDWSQGHDEQYF

clone size: -
J gene: TRBJ2-1
V gene: TRBV5-1
D gene: TRBD2
CDR3 DNA: TGCGCCAGCAGCCCGGCGGGGGAAACCTACAATGAGCAGTTCTTC
CDR3 protein: CASSPAGETYNEQFF

clone size: few
J gene: TRBJ1-2
V gene: TRBV29-1
D gene: -
CDR3 DNA: TGCAGCGTCTCGACGGCAGGCTATGGCTACACCTTC
CDR3 protein: CSVSTAGYGYTF

clone size: -
J gene: TRBJ1-2
V gene: TRBV18
D gene: TRBD1
CDR3 DNA: TGTGCCAGCTCGTCAGTAGGGGGCGGGAACTATGGCTACACCTTC
CDR3 protein: CASSSVGGGNYGYTF

clone size: few
J gene: TRBJ1-6
V gene: TRBV6-5
D gene: TRBD1
CDR3 DNA: TGTGCCAGCAGTTATGGGGGACAGGGTGGTTCACCCCTCCACTTT
CDR3 protein: CASSYGGQGGSPLHF

clone size: -
J gene: TRBJ2-7
V gene: TRBV19
D gene: TRBD1
CDR3 DNA: TGTGCCACAGGGAACAGGGGATACAGACCTTACGAGCAGTACTTC
CDR3 protein: CATGNRGYRPYEQYF

clone size: -
J gene: TRBJ2-3
V gene: TRBV25-1
D gene: TRBD2
CDR3 DNA: TGTGCCAGCAGGGCGGGAGGGAGCACAGATACGCAGTATTTT
CDR3 protein: CASRAGGSTDTQYF

clone size: -
J gene: TRBJ1-2
V gene: TRBV30
D gene: TRBD1
CDR3 DNA: TGTGCCTGGAGTGGTATTAGAGACAGGGCGGATGGCTACACCTTC
CDR3 protein: CAWSGIRDRADGYTF

clone size: once
J gene: TRBJ1-5
V gene: TRBV30
D gene: -
CDR3 DNA: TGTGCCTGGAGTGGTCAGGGAGGTCAGCCCCAGCATTTT
CDR3 protein: CAWSGQGGQPQHF

clone size: -
J gene: TRBJ2-1
V gene: TRBV9
D gene: -
CDR3 DNA: TGTGCCAGCAGCGTAGCCGGGAGAGGCCCCTACAATGAGCAGTTCTTC
CDR3 protein: CASSVAGRGPYNEQFF

clone size: -
J gene: TRBJ2-2
V gene: TRBV4-2
D gene: -
CDR3 DNA: TGTGCCAGCAGCCAGACCGGGGCGAACACCGGGGAGCTGTTTTTT
CDR3 protein: CASSQTGANTGELFF

clone size: -
J gene: TRBJ2-1
V gene: TRBV24-1
D gene: TRBD2
CDR3 DNA: TGTGCCACCAGCAGGACTAGCGGGAGCGGGGATGAGCAGTTCTTC
CDR3 protein: CATSRTSGSGDEQFF

clone size: -
J gene: TRBJ1-6
V gene: TRBV6-5
D gene: -
CDR3 DNA: TGTGCCAGCACTCCCGGGTCATATAATTCACCCCTCCACTTT
CDR3 protein: CASTPGSYNSPLHF

clone size: -
J gene: TRBJ2-5
V gene: TRBV29-1
D gene: TRBD1
CDR3 DNA: TGCAGCGGAATGACAGGGGAAGAGACCCAGTACTTC
CDR3 protein: CSGMTGEETQYF

clone size: -
J gene: TRBJ1-2
V gene: TRBV4-1
D gene: -
CDR3 DNA: TGCGCCAGCAGCCAGGAACCGCGGGGCAGGTCCGGGGGCTACACCTTC
CDR3 protein: CASSQEPRGRSGGYTF